Below, 19 T cell receptor beta chains from the same sample are listed, as sequenced in a study of blood T cell repertoires in COVID-19. Assay used: immunoSEQ multiplex PCR; TCRdb lists only in-frame clones, some missing. The sample consists of roughly 200,000 clones, around 87% of them appearing once. Sequencing was performed on peripheral blood. These TCRs come from a young woman who had recovered from COVID-19.

V gene TRBV3-1 (or the pseudogene TRBV3-2) combines with J gene TRBJ2-3; 8 nucleotides align to TRBD2. Germline V lookup: CDR1 LGHDT, CDR2 YNNKEL (reference sequence). Germline trimming cut 4 bases from V and 7 bases from J; bases unmatched to any gene: 16. The CDR3 has 17 amino acids. CDR3 DNA sequence: TGTGCCAGCAGCCTAAATCGGGGGGGAGTAGCGTTACATACGCAGTATTTT. The encoded protein is CASSLNRGGVALHTQYF.

This clone was seen just once. The rearrangement links TRBV7-2 to TRBJ2-7, with TRBD2 matching over 14 bases. V was pared by 5 bases and J by 2 bases, with 2 bases of the junction left unmatched. Germline lookup yields CDR1 SGHTA and CDR2 FQGNSA. CDR3 length: 15 residues. The chain's CDR3 is CASSPGLAGAYEQYF. CDR3 in DNA: TGTGCCAGCAGCCCGGGACTAGCGGGGGCCTACGAGCAGTACTTC.

The rearrangement uses TRBV7-2 and TRBJ2-7; no firm D call. This CDR3 is built from 13 residues. Per germline, CDR1 SGHTA and CDR2 FQGNSA. Trimming took 1 base from V and 3 from J, leaving 7 bases between them. The CDR3 DNA reads TGTGCCAGCAGCTTAGGGTCCTACTACGAGCAGTACTTC. Protein sequence: CASSLGSYYEQYF.

The chain couples TRBV4-3 to TRBJ1-1; D possibly corresponds to TRBD1 (5 bases). Looked up from germline, CDR1 is LGHNA and CDR2 is YSLEER. Trimming stripped 1 base from V and 1 base from J, with 10 bases between. There are 15 residues in the CDR3. CDR3 DNA sequence: TGCGCCAGCAGCCAAGTAGGGGATGCGAACACTGAAGCTTTCTTT. It encodes CASSQVGDANTEAFF.

J is TRBJ1-5 and V is TRBV19, with no clear D. Germline values: CDR1 LNHDA, CDR2 SQIVND (reference sequence). The V end lost 3 bases, the J end lost 6 bases, and 6 bases lay between the germline ends. The length of the CDR3 is 12 residues. CDR3 in DNA: TGTGCCAGTAGTATCCGGGGTCAGCCCCAGCATTTT. This gives the protein CASSIRGQPQHF.

The chain employs TRBV18 and TRBJ1-1; D perhaps matches TRBD1 (5 bases). V lost 4 bases and J lost 2, with 14 bases in between. CDR1 is KGHSH and CDR2 is LQKENI in the germline V gene. The CDR3 spans 15 residues. The CDR3, as DNA: TGTGCCAGCTCACTGGGGCTAGGGGCCAACACTGAAGCTTTCTTT. Translated, it gives CASSLGLGANTEAFF.

The J gene is TRBJ2-2, the V gene TRBV9; 13 bases are shared with TRBD2. J gave up 0 bases and V 4 bases, and 9 bases lay outside the gene matches. The CDR3 is made up of 19 amino acids. Germline V gene data show CDR1 as SGDLS and CDR2 as YYNGEE. CDR3 nucleotide sequence: TGTGCCAGCAGCTGGGGACTAGCGGGGCAACGCGCGAACACCGGGGAGCTGTTTTTT. Its translation is CASSWGLAGQRANTGELFF.

This clone was seen only once. V usage is TRBV7-2 and J usage is TRBJ1-4; perhaps TRBD1 as D (6 bases). Germline V CDR1 and CDR2: SGHTA, FQGNSA. V lost 2 bases and J lost 7, with 11 bases in between. The CDR3 contains 14 residues. The CDR3 DNA is TGTGCCAGCAGCTTATTGGGGGCAGGTGAAAAACTGTTTTTT. Encoded protein: CASSLLGAGEKLFF.

In this sample, this clone turned up once. The chain employs TRBV30 and TRBJ2-3, with TRBD2 matching over 7 bases. After removal of 2 bases from V and 6 bases from J, the junction contained 5 bases not matched to a gene. The CDR3 consists of 13 residues. Germline CDR1 GTSNPN, CDR2 SVGIG (reference sequence). The CDR3 DNA sequence: TGTGCCTGGAGTTATACGGGGGGTGATACGCAGTATTTT. Translation gives CAWSYTGGDTQYF.

Comments on this clone: Lacking the conserved final phenylalanine or tryptophan, this CDR3 likely reflects a read error. The DNA is omitted, as the CDR3 cannot be located on it reliably, and the CDR3 follows TCRdb's listing. The chain is built from TRBV12-5 and TRBJ1-6; the table's D call of TRBD1 was not tested on the DNA. The CDR3 spans 8 residues, counting both ends. CDR1 and CDR2 from the germline V gene are LGHNT and FRNRAP. CDR3 sequence: CASGTGGV.

This clone was detected only once. The gene calls are TRBV5-6 and TRBJ1-2; maybe TRBD1 (5 bases). The germline V gene encodes CDR1 SGHDT and CDR2 YYEEEE. Trimming removed 4 bases from V and 2 bases from J, with 18 bases in between. The CDR3 is 16 amino acids. CDR3 loop: CASSPRQNLQNYGYTF. CDR3 sequence (DNA): TGTGCCAGCAGCCCCCGACAGAATCTTCAAAACTATGGCTACACCTTC.

This clone was detected once. The rearrangement uses TRBV29-1 and TRBJ2-3; 7 bases agree with TRBD2. The CDR3 length is 14 residues. The V and J ends lost 1 base and 3 bases, in that order; junction bases with no gene match: 4. The V gene's germline CDR1 is SQVTM and CDR2 ANQGSEA. The CDR3, as DNA: TGCAGCGTTGAAGGGGGAGGGCCGACAGATACGCAGTATTTT. Encoded protein: CSVEGGGPTDTQYF.

The gene calls are TRBV5-1 and TRBJ1-2; 8 bases are a match to TRBD1. Per the germline V gene, CDR1 is SGHRS and CDR2 is YFSETQ. The CDR3 sequence is 14 residues long. V lost 4 bases, J lost 3 bases, and 5 bases stayed unmatched. DNA for the CDR3: TGCGCCAGCAGCCCCCCAGGGGGCGACTATGGCTACACCTTC. It specifies CASSPPGGDYGYTF.

The chain uses TRBV7-2 and TRBJ1-4; unclear D gene. CDR1 SGHTA and CDR2 FQGNSA come from the germline V gene. Trimming left V 5 bases short and J 3 bases short, with 13 bases between. The CDR3 length is 15 residues. The CDR3 reads CASSQDFEANEKLFF. The CDR3 DNA reads TGTGCCAGCAGCCAGGACTTCGAAGCTAATGAAAAACTGTTTTTT.

This chain's CDR3 is CASSQSNTEAFF. The CDR3 coding sequence is TGTGCCAGCAGCCAATCGAACACTGAAGCTTTCTTT. V and J are TRBV7-9 and TRBJ1-1; D is unclear. Germline-derived CDR1 and CDR2 are SEHNR and FQNEAQ (reference sequence). Trimming took 5 bases from V and 1 from J, leaving 5 bases between them. The CDR3 runs to 12 residues.

CDR3 amino acids: CASSDEREYQETQYF. The CDR3 DNA is TGTGCCAGCAGTGATGAGCGGGAGTACCAAGAGACCCAGTACTTC. The rearrangement links TRBV2 to TRBJ2-5; 8 bases map to TRBD2. This CDR3 is 15 amino acids long. Losses at the gene ends were 3 bases for V and 0 bases for J; bases not matched to a gene: 3. Per the germline V gene, CDR1 is SNHLY and CDR2 is FYNNEI.

The genes are TRBV5-4 and TRBJ1-1; tentatively, D is TRBD1 (5 bases). The CDR3 spans 13 residues. Germline V CDR1 and CDR2: SGHNT, YYREEE (reference sequence). Trimming left V 7 bases short and J 6 bases short, with 16 bases between. CDR3 amino acids: CASRGTARSEAFF. For the CDR3, the DNA is TGTGCCAGCCGCGGGACTGCCCGTTCTGAAGCTTTCTTT.

V is TRBV5-6 and J is TRBJ2-2; 10 bases map to TRBD1. V trimming: 7 bases; J trimming: 5 bases; junction bases outside the gene matches: 2. There are 13 residues in the CDR3. Germline V gene sequence: CDR1 SGHDT, CDR2 YYEEEE. CDR3 DNA: TGTGCCAGCGGGACAGGGGTAACCGGGGAGCTGTTTTTT. Protein product: CASGTGVTGELFF.

The sample holds one count of this clone. The V gene is TRBV2, the J gene TRBJ2-7, with 8 bases matching TRBD2. The CDR3 covers 15 residues. With V trimmed by 2 bases and J by 9 bases, 12 bases remained unmatched. Per the germline V gene, CDR1 is SNHLY and CDR2 is FYNNEI. The CDR3 DNA follows: TGTGCCAGCAGTGAAAGTAGCGGGAACCCTCTGGGGCAGTACGTC. Protein: CASSESSGNPLGQYV.